The next 18 T cell receptor beta chains were all read from a single sample in a study of shared clonotypes between healthy human individuals. TCRdb's table, derived via immunoSEQ multiplex PCR, lists solely in-frame clones and lacks some. The sample yields 850,000 to 1,200,000 clones, about 75% seen once. The source material was memory CD4+ T cells sorted from blood. The subset here: CD45RA-negative fraction. The receptors come from a man between 18 and 35 years old in good health.

Comment on this clone: A much larger clone differs from this one at a single base, so this may be a read error. Distinct nucleotide sequences in the sample also encode this CDR3. The chain links TRBV11-2 to TRBJ1-6; 9 positions agree with TRBD1. The CDR3 has 14 amino acids. Trimming took 3 bases from V and 6 from J; bases not matched to a gene: 0. From germline, CDR1 is SGHAT and CDR2 FQNNGV. CDR3 sequence: CASSLGQGNSPLHF. Here the CDR3 DNA reads TGTGCCAGCAGCTTGGGACAGGGTAATTCACCCCTCCACTTT.

This clone was seen once. The V gene is TRBV30, the J gene TRBJ1-6; D is undetermined. The CDR3 contains 13 residues. Trimming left V 1 base short and J 5 bases short, with 6 bases between. Per the germline V gene, CDR1 is GTSNPN and CDR2 is SVGIG (reference sequence). The CDR3 DNA reads as TGTGCCTGGAGTGACCACCATAATTCACCCCTCCACTTT. Protein: CAWSDHHNSPLHF.

CDR3 nucleotides: TGCGCCAGCAGCCGACAATCCCAGGGGGCTAACTACGAGCAGTACTTC. It is translated as CASSRQSQGANYEQYF. V gene TRBV5-1 combines with J gene TRBJ2-7; TRBD1 agrees at 8 bases. CDR1 and CDR2 from the germline V gene are SGHRS and YFSETQ. V was clipped by 4 bases and J by 3 bases; unmatched bases: 12. This CDR3 contains 16 residues.

V and J are TRBV10-2 and TRBJ2-4; D uncertain. The CDR3 runs 11 residues. Germline-derived CDR1 and CDR2 are WSHSY and SAAADI. Trimming took 3 bases from V and 8 from J, leaving 5 bases between them. The CDR3 region is CASSELDIQYF. CDR3 DNA sequence: TGCGCCAGCAGTGAATTGGACATTCAGTACTTC.

The chain joins TRBV9 to TRBJ1-1; the D gene is possibly TRBD1 (6 bases). The ends were cut back, 0 bases at V and 10 bases at J, with 19 bases in the middle. This CDR3 spans 15 amino acids. Germline values: CDR1 SGDLS, CDR2 YYNGEE. The CDR3 nucleotides are TGTGCCAGCAGCGTAGGTCCAGGGGCCGAGACGGGAGCTTTCTTT. Protein sequence: CASSVGPGAETGAFF.

The chain has TRBV5-6 and TRBJ2-5; D is tentatively TRBD1 or TRBD2 (6 bases each). CDR1 is SGHDT and CDR2 is YYEEEE in the germline V gene. Trimming removed 0 bases at V and 2 bases at J, with 14 bases between. This CDR3 has 16 residues. The CDR3 loop reads CASSLVGGHHQETQYF. The CDR3 DNA follows: TGTGCCAGCAGCTTGGTCGGGGGCCATCATCAAGAGACCCAGTACTTC. Full variable domain (missing parts from reference TRBV5-6 and TRBJ2-5): DAGVTQSPTHLIKTRGQQVTLRCSPKSGHDTVSWYQQALGQGPQFIFQYYEEEERQRGNFPDRFSGHQFPNYSSELNVNALLLGDSALYLCASSLVGGHHQETQYFGPGTRLLVL.

J is TRBJ1-1 and V is TRBV5-1, with D perhaps TRBD1 (6 bases). The ends were cut back, 4 bases at V and 2 bases at J, with 15 bases in the middle. The CDR3 runs to 15 residues. Germline lookup yields CDR1 SGHRS and CDR2 YFSETQ. CDR3 in amino acids: CASSRTDGVNTEAFF. CDR3 sequence (DNA): TGCGCCAGCAGCCGGACAGACGGAGTAAACACTGAAGCTTTCTTT. The full variable domain, completed using reference TRBV5-1 and TRBJ1-1, is KAGVTQTPRYLIKTRGQQVTLSCSPISGHRSVSWYQQTPGQGLQFLFEYFSETQRNKGNFPGRFSGRQFSNSRSEMNVSTLELGDSALYLCASSRTDGVNTEAFFGQGTRLTVV.

The CDR3: CAWSLGPGNEQFF. For the CDR3, the DNA is TGTGCCTGGAGTCTTGGGCCGGGGAATGAGCAGTTCTTC. J is TRBJ2-1 and V is TRBV30; possibly TRBD2 for D (5 bases). This CDR3 has 13 residues. Trimming stripped 2 bases from V and 7 bases from J, with 12 bases between. CDR1 GTSNPN and CDR2 SVGIG come from the germline V gene (reference sequence).

The chain couples TRBV7-9 to TRBJ2-3, with D possibly being TRBD1 or TRBD2 (6 bases each). Trimming took 3 bases from V and 5 from J, leaving 12 bases between them. The CDR3 sequence is 14 residues long. Germline V gene lookup returns CDR1 SEHNR and CDR2 FQNEAQ (reference sequence). The CDR3 sequence: CASSFRRGQDTQYF. The CDR3 coding sequence is TGTGCCAGCAGCTTTAGACGGGGGCAAGATACGCAGTATTTT. The full variable domain, completed using reference TRBV7-9 and TRBJ2-3, is DTGVSQNPRHKITKRGQNVTFRCDPISEHNRLYWYRQTLGQGPEFLTYFQNEAQLEKSRLLSDRFSAERPKGSFSTLEIQRTEQGDSAMYLCASSFRRGQDTQYFGPGTRLTVL.

This CDR3 reads CASSQDGMSSYNSPLHF. DNA of the CDR3: TGTGCCAGCAGCCAAGATGGGATGAGCTCCTATAATTCACCCCTCCACTTT. The V and J genes are TRBV14 and TRBJ1-6; D is unclear. This CDR3 region has 17 residues. CDR1 SGHDN and CDR2 FVKESK come from the germline V gene. Deletions cut 0 bases from V and 0 bases from J, with 9 bases between.

The J gene is TRBJ1-1, the V gene TRBV18, with TRBD1 as a possible D gene (5 bases). V was pared by 6 bases and J by 2 bases, with 22 bases between. The CDR3 runs to 17 residues. The V gene's germline CDR1 is KGHSH and CDR2 LQKENI. The CDR3 coding sequence is TGTGCCAGCTCCCCAAATCTGGGGGGAATGGTTAACACTGAAGCTTTCTTT. Amino acid sequence: CASSPNLGGMVNTEAFF.

The V and J genes are TRBV27 and TRBJ1-2; 11 bases are shared with TRBD1. V lost 2 bases and J lost 8; bases outside the gene matches: 13. The CDR3 runs to 17 residues. Germline V lookup: CDR1 MNHEY, CDR2 SMNVEV (reference sequence). The CDR3 loop reads CASSLVPGTGGYGGYTF. The DNA for the CDR3 is TGTGCCAGCAGTTTAGTCCCCGGGACAGGGGGTTATGGAGGCTACACCTTC.

The chain employs TRBV7-9 and TRBJ2-1, with D possibly TRBD1 on 5 matching bases. CDR1 is SEHNR, CDR2 FQNEAQ, per germline (reference sequence). The V end was cut by 2 bases, the J end by 6 bases, with 14 bases between. This CDR3 region has 15 residues. CDR3 in amino acids: CASSLLQDEFNEQFF. CDR3 sequence (DNA): TGTGCCAGCAGCTTATTACAGGATGAGTTCAATGAGCAGTTCTTC.

The chain uses TRBV4-2 and TRBJ2-5, with TRBD2 identical over 10 bases. Trimming cost V 1 base and J 2 bases; bases outside gene matches: 1. CDR3 length: 15 amino acids. The germline CDR1 and CDR2 sequences are LGHNA and YNFKEQ. In DNA, the CDR3 is TGTGCCAGCAGCCAAGTAGCGGGGGGACAAGAGACCCAGTACTTC. Its translation: CASSQVAGGQETQYF.

A single count supports this clone. V is TRBV30 and J is TRBJ2-5; 7 bases are a match to TRBD1. V was clipped by 2 bases and J by 7 bases; unmatched bases: 10. Germline assignment: CDR1 GTSNPN and CDR2 SVGIG (reference sequence). CDR3 length equals 14 residues. Written as DNA, the CDR3 is TGTGCCTGGAGTAGCGAGCCCCGGACAGGGACCCAGTACTTC. Encoded protein: CAWSSEPRTGTQYF.

The sample holds a few counts of this clone. This chain joins TRBV6-6 and TRBJ1-3; D is perhaps TRBD1 (5 bases). The ends were cut back, 6 bases at V and 3 bases at J, with 12 bases in the middle. The CDR3 contains 14 residues. Germline CDR1 is MNHNY and CDR2 is SVGAGI (reference sequence). The CDR3 loop is CASRTDLNGNTIYF. CDR3 nucleotides: TGTGCCAGCAGGACAGATCTAAATGGAAACACCATATATTTT.

The CDR3 reads CATSTGGRGYTF. The CDR3 DNA sequence: TGCGCCACCTCGACAGGGGGAAGGGGCTACACCTTC. The genes are TRBV10-2 and TRBJ1-2, with 9 bases that match TRBD1. The germline V gene has CDR1 WSHSY and CDR2 SAAADI. The CDR3 contains 12 residues. The junction had 8 bases not matched to a gene; V was cut back by 10 bases and J by 8 bases.

This clone was detected once. The rearrangement uses TRBV18 and TRBJ1-5, with 10 bases lining up with TRBD1. This CDR3 has 18 residues. Germline CDR1 is KGHSH and CDR2 is LQKENI. V lost 0 bases, J lost 1 base, and 6 bases stayed unmatched. CDR3 in amino acids: CASSPPGQGRGSNQPQHF. Written as DNA, the CDR3 is TGTGCCAGCTCACCACCGGGACAGGGGAGGGGGAGCAATCAGCCCCAGCATTTT.